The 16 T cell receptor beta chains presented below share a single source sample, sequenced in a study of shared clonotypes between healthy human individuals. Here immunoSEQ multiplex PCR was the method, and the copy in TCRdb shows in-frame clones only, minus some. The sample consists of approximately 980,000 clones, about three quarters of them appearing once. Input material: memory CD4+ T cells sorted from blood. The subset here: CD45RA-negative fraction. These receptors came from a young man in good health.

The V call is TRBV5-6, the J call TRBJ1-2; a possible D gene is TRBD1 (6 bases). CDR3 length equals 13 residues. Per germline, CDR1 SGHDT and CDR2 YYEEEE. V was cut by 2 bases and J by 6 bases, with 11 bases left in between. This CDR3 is CASSFYRADGYTF. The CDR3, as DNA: TGTGCCAGCAGCTTTTACAGGGCCGATGGCTACACCTTC.

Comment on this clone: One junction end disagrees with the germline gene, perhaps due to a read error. In DNA, the CDR3 is TGTGCTAGCAGCTTAGATGGCGGAAGAGATACGCAGTATTTT. Its translation: CASSLDGGRDTQYF. V usage is TRBV7-7 and J usage is TRBJ2-3; D unresolved. The germline gives CDR1 SSHAT, CDR2 FNYEAQ (reference sequence). This CDR3 comprises 14 residues.

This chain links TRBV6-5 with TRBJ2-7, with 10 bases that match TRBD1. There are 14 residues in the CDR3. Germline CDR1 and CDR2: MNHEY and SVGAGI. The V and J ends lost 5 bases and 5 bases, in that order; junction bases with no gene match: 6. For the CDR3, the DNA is TGTGCCAGCAGTCGACAGGGGGCTCGGAACGAGCAGTACTTC. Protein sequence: CASSRQGARNEQYF.

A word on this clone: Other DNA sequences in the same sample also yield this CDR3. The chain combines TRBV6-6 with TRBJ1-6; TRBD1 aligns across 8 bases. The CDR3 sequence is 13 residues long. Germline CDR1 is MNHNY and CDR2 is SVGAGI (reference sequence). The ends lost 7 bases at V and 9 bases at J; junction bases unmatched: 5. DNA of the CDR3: TGTGCCAGCACAGGGACAGGAGGTTCACCCCTCCACTTT. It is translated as CASTGTGGSPLHF.

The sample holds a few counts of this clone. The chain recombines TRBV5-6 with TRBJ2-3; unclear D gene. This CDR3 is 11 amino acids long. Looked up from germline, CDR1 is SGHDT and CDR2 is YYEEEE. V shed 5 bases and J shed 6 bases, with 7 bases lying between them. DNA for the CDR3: TGTGCCAGCAGGGTGGGGGATACGCAGTATTTT. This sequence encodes CASRVGDTQYF.

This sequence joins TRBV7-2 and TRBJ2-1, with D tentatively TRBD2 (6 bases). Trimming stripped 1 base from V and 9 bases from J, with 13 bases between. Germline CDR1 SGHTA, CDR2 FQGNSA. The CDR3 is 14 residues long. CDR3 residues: CASSLERATSEQFF. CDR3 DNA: TGTGCCAGCAGCTTAGAGCGGGCTACTAGTGAGCAGTTCTTC.

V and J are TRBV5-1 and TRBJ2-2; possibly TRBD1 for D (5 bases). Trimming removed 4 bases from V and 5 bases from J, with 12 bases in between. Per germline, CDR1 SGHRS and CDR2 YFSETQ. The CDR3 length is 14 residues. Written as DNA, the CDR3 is TGCGCCAGCAGCCCCCGGACAACTACCGGGGAGCTGTTTTTT. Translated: CASSPRTTTGELFF.

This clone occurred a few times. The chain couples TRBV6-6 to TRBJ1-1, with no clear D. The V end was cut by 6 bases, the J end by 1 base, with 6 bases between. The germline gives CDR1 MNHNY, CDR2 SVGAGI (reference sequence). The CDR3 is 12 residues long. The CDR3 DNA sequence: TGTGCCAGCAGGAGAAGGAACACTGAAGCTTTCTTT. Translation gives CASRRRNTEAFF.

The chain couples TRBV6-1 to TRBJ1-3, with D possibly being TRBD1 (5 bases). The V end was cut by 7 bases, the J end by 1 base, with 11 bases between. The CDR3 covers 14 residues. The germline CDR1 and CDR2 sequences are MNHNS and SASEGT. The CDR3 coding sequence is TGTGCCAGCACTTTTGGGGGTTCTGGAAACACCATATATTTT. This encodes CASTFGGSGNTIYF.

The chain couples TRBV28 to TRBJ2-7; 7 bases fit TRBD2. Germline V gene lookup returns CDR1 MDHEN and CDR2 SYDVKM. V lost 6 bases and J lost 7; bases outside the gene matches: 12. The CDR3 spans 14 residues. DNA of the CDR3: TGTGCCAGCAGGGGCGGGAGAGGTTGGGGGGAGCAGTACTTC. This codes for CASRGGRGWGEQYF.

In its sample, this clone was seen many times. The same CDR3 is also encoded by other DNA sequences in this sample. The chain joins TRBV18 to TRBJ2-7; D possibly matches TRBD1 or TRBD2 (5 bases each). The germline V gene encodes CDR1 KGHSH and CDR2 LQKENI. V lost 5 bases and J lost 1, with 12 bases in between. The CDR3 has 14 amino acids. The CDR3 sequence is CASSVGGGSYEQYF. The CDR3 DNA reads TGTGCCAGCTCAGTTGGGGGTGGTTCCTACGAGCAGTACTTC.

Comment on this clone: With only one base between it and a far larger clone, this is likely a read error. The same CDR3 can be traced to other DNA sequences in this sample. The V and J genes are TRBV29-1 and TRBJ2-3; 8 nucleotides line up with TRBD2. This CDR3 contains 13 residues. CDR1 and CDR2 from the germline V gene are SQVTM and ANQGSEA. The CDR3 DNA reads TGCAGTGTTGCTAGCGGGAGCACAGATACGCAGTATTTT. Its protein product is CSVASGSTDTQYF.

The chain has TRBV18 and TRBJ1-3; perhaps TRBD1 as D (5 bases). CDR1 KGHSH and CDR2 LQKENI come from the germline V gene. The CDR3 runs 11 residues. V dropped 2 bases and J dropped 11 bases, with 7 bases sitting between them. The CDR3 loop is CASSPGAPIYF. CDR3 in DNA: TGTGCCAGCTCACCAGGGGCTCCCATATATTTT.

CDR3 DNA: TGTGCCAGCAGTCCACAGTTTGAAGCTTTCTTT. Encoded protein: CASSPQFEAFF. J is TRBJ1-1 and V is TRBV2; D uncertain. V shed 5 bases and J shed 7 bases, with 8 bases lying between them. In germline, CDR1 is SNHLY, CDR2 FYNNEI. CDR3 length: 11 residues.

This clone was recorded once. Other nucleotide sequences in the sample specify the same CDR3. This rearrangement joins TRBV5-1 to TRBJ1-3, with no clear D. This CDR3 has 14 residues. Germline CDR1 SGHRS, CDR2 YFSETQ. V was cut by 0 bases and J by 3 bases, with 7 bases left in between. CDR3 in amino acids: CASSLEVSGNTIYF. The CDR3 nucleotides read TGCGCCAGCAGCTTGGAAGTCAGTGGAAACACCATATATTTT.

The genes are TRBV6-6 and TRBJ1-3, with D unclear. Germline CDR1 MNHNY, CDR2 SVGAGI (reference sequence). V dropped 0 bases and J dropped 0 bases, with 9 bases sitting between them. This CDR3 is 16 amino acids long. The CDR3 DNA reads TGTGCCAGCAGTTACTCGAGACCCAACTCTGGAAACACCATATATTTT. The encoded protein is CASSYSRPNSGNTIYF.